A selection of T cell receptor beta chains follows, all from one sample in a study of T cells in narcolepsy. TCRdb's table, derived via immunoSEQ multiplex PCR, lists solely in-frame clones and lacks some. The repertoire holds nearly 35,000 clones, with over 80% as singletons. The sample was memory (CD45RA-) CD4+ T cells from blood. These receptors all come from a human donor in good health. Each CDR3 is given with its conserved first and last residue. D genes are given only for firm matches. Size tells how often a clone was seen (once, few, many) or the class of an expanded clone, and some rows leave it out.

D	V	size	J	DNA	CDR3
TRBD1	TRBV4-3	-	TRBJ2-1	TGCGCCAGCAGCCAAGTAACCGGGACAGGGAGTGAGCAGTTCTTC	CASSQVTGTGSEQFF
TRBD1	TRBV4-1	-	TRBJ1-1	TGCGCCAGCAGCCTCCGAGGACAGGGATGGATGAACACTGAAGCTTTCTTT	CASSLRGQGWMNTEAFF
-	TRBV7-8	-	TRBJ1-5	TGTGCCAGCAGCCCCGAAATCGGGACTCTCCAGCATTTT	CASSPEIGTLQHF
-	TRBV7-6	-	TRBJ1-2	TGTGCCAGCAGCTTAGGGGGGGCGCAGGGTAACTATGGCTACACCTTC	CASSLGGAQGNYGYTF
TRBD2	TRBV13	-	TRBJ2-5	TGTGCCAGCAGCCTCCGGGGTGGCGGGGGAGAGACCCAGTACTTC	CASSLRGGGGETQYF
TRBD1	TRBV7-2	-	TRBJ2-1	TGTGCCAGCAGAAAGGGACAGATGGAGCAGTTCTTC	CASRKGQMEQFF
TRBD1	TRBV5-1	-	TRBJ1-2	TGCGCCAGCAGCCGCGAGGACAGGGAAGGAGGCTACACCTTC	CASSREDREGGYTF
-	TRBV14	-	TRBJ1-1	TGTGCCAGCAGCCAAGAGCGTCGGTCGGTGGTCACTAATATGAACACTGAAGCTTTCTTT	CASSQERRSVVTNMNTEAFF
-	TRBV5-1	-	TRBJ2-3	TGCGCCAGCACCCCGGCGGGCGGGGCGTTCACAGATACGCAGTATTTT	CASTPAGGAFTDTQYF
-	TRBV5-6	-	TRBJ2-7	TGTGCCAGCAGCTTGGCCCAGCAAGGATCCTACGAGCAGTACTTC	CASSLAQQGSYEQYF
-	TRBV5-5	-	TRBJ1-1	TGTGCCAGCAGCTTGACTCAGGGCGGAGCTTTCTTT	CASSLTQGGAFF
TRBD1	TRBV10-2	-	TRBJ2-7	TGCGCCAGCAGTGCTACCGGGACAGGGATCGACGAGCAGTACTTC	CASSATGTGIDEQYF
-	TRBV28	-	TRBJ1-2	TGTGCCAGCAGTTTCGGGGGCGATGGCTACACCTTC	CASSFGGDGYTF
TRBD1	TRBV18	-	TRBJ1-5	TGTGCCAGCTCACCACAAAGGGGACAGGAGCAGCCCCAGCATTTT	CASSPQRGQEQPQHF
-	TRBV10-2	-	TRBJ2-1	TGCGCCAGCAGACCACCTGGGCTAGTGAACGATGAGCAGTTCTTC	CASRPPGLVNDEQFF
TRBD1	TRBV28	-	TRBJ2-1	TGTGCCAGCAGGCGGTTCGGGGGACAGGGGTTCGCCAATGAGCAGTTCTTC	CASRRFGGQGFANEQFF
-	TRBV7-9	few	TRBJ1-2	TGTGCCAGCAGCTTAGAGGGCGCCTCCTATGGCTACACCTTC	CASSLEGASYGYTF
TRBD1	TRBV7-2	few	TRBJ2-7	TGTGCCAGCAGCCCTAGGACAGGGAGTAGCTCCTACGAGCAGTACTTC	CASSPRTGSSSYEQYF
TRBD2	TRBV2	-	TRBJ2-3	TGTGCCAGCAGTGAAGGGCTAGCGGGGTGGGGGAATACGCAGTATTTT	CASSEGLAGWGNTQYF
TRBD1	TRBV9	-	TRBJ1-5	TGTGCCAGCAGCCGGGACAGGGGGAATCAGCCCCAGCATTTT	CASSRDRGNQPQHF
TRBD1	TRBV18	-	TRBJ1-4	TGTGCCAGCTCACCTCCTCCGGGACAGGGGGCAACTAATGAAAAACTGTTTTTT	CASSPPPGQGATNEKLFF
TRBD1	TRBV7-8	-	TRBJ2-2	TGTGCCAGCAGCAAACAGGGGGCGGTCACCGGGGAGCTGTTTTTT	CASSKQGAVTGELFF
-	TRBV29-1	-	TRBJ1-3	TGCAGCGTTGAGTCCGGAAACACCATATATTTT	CSVESGNTIYF
-	TRBV29-1	-	TRBJ2-3	TGCAGCGTTGATGTGGGGGCTGGGGGAGATACGCAGTATTTT	CSVDVGAGGDTQYF
-	TRBV9	-	TRBJ2-1	TGTGCCAGCAGCGTAGGCAGCTCCTACAATGAGCAGTTCTTC	CASSVGSSYNEQFF